This T cell receptor (beta chain) was documented in a study of blood T cell repertoires in COVID-19. Study-level background: Donors in the United States, Italy and Spain gave samples during acute or convalescent COVID-19. T cells, B-cell-depleted T cells, or PBMCs provided the cDNA or gDNA that served as material.

Enrollment of patients from Seattle took place during active infection, with longitudinal follow-up. Measured with immunoSEQ multiplex PCR; TCRdb has only the in-frame clones, and not every one. The repertoire holds 120,000 to 150,000 clones, with 70% to 90% as singletons. The sequence came from a woman between 55 and 75 years old with COVID-19, enrolled during active disease. What was sequenced was peripheral blood.

The CDR3: CASSLRAGNYEQYF. The DNA for the CDR3 is TGCGCCAGCAGCCTCCGGGCGGGAAACTACGAGCAGTACTTC. The chain couples TRBV5-1 to TRBJ2-7, with D possibly matching TRBD2 (6 bases). This CDR3 spans 14 amino acids. Germline CDR1 reads SGHRS; CDR2 reads YFSETQ. Trimming shortened V by 4 bases and J by 3 bases, and 14 bases separated the two germline ends.